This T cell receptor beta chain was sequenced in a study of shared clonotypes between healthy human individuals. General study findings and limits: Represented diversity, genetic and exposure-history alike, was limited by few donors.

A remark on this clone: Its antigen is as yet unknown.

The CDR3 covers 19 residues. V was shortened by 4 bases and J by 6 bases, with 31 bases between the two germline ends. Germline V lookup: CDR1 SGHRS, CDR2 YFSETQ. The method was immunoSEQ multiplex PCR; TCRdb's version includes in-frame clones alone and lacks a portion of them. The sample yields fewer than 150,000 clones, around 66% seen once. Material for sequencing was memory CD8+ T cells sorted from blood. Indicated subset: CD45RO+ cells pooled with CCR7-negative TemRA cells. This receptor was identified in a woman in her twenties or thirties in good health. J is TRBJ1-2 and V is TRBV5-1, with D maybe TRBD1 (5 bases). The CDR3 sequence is CASSIEFKPGLFLLHGYTF. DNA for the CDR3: TGCGCCAGCAGCATCGAATTCAAACCGGGACTCTTCTTACTTCATGGCTACACCTTC. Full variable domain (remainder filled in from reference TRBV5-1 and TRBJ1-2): KAGVTQTPRYLIKTRGQQVTLSCSPISGHRSVSWYQQTPGQGLQFLFEYFSETQRNKGNFPGRFSGRQFSNSRSEMNVSTLELGDSALYLCASSIEFKPGLFLLHGYTFGSGTRLTVV.